These 28 T cell receptor beta chains were sequenced from one sample in a study of beta chain features in type 1 diabetes. Of the isolated RNA, all was reverse transcribed, and so the sequenced material was expressed TCRB transcripts. The assay was immunoSEQ multiplex PCR, and TCRdb's table has in-frame clones only and misses some. The table lists some 360,000 clones, about 20% of them singletons. Sequences were obtained from naive CD4+ T cells from blood. These TCRs come from a woman aged 18-29 years in good health.

This chain joins TRBV7-2 and TRBJ2-5, with no clear D. V was trimmed by 6 bases and J by 4 bases, leaving 12 bases between them. In germline, CDR1 is SGHTA, CDR2 FQGNSA. This CDR3 spans 13 amino acids. CDR3 region: CASSTLRGETQYF. CDR3 DNA: TGTGCCAGCAGTACGTTGCGAGGAGAGACCCAGTACTTC.

V is TRBV30 and J is TRBJ1-4; TRBD1 matches at 7 bases. This CDR3 is 14 amino acids long. The trim removed 4 bases at V and 3 bases at J, leaving 5 bases unmatched. CDR1 GTSNPN and CDR2 SVGIG come from the germline V gene (reference sequence). CDR3 sequence (DNA): TGTGCCTGGACCTCCGGGACAGCTAATGAAAAACTGTTTTTT. This gives the protein CAWTSGTANEKLFF.

This sequence joins TRBV7-9 and TRBJ2-1; 13 bases align to TRBD2. The V segment lost 5 bases and the J segment 8 bases; nucleotides outside the gene matches: 6. This CDR3 is built from 15 residues. The germline V gene has CDR1 SEHNR and CDR2 FQNEAQ (reference sequence). CDR3 in amino acids: CASSPTSGGPYEQFF. The CDR3, as DNA: TGTGCCAGCAGCCCGACTAGCGGGGGGCCATATGAGCAGTTCTTC. The whole variable domain, filled in from reference TRBV7-9 and TRBJ2-1, reads DTGVSQNPRHKITKRGQNVTFRCDPISEHNRLYWYRQTLGQGPEFLTYFQNEAQLEKSRLLSDRFSAERPKGSFSTLEIQRTEQGDSAMYLCASSPTSGGPYEQFFGPGTRLTVL.

The chain uses TRBV2 and TRBJ1-2; 7 bases are shared with TRBD1. Germline trimming cut 5 bases from V and 4 bases from J; bases unmatched to any gene: 7. CDR3 size: 14 residues. Looked up from germline, CDR1 is SNHLY and CDR2 is FYNNEI. DNA of the CDR3: TGTGCCAGCAGTCAAAACAGGGGATCCTATGGCTACACCTTC. It specifies CASSQNRGSYGYTF.

On this clone: The junction and the germline gene differ at one end; a read error may be behind it. The genes are TRBV30 and TRBJ2-7; 11 nucleotides line up with TRBD2. Looked up from germline, CDR1 is GTSNPN and CDR2 is SVGIG (reference sequence). CDR3 length: 13 amino acids. The CDR3 protein is CAWSRGLAALRGF. In DNA, the CDR3 is TGTGCCTGGAGTCGGGGACTAGCGGCACTTAGGGGGTTC.

The gene calls are TRBV30 and TRBJ1-2, with D possibly being TRBD1 (5 bases). The CDR3 contains 13 residues. Germline V CDR1 and CDR2: GTSNPN, SVGIG (reference sequence). Trimming took off 5 bases at V and 2 bases at J, with 12 bases between the two ends. CDR3 nucleotide sequence: TGTGCCTGGGTGGGGCAGGGAAACTATGGCTACACCTTC. Translating it yields CAWVGQGNYGYTF.

The rearrangement uses TRBV2 and TRBJ2-5; possibly TRBD1 for D (5 bases). V was trimmed by 8 bases and J by 5 bases, leaving 15 bases between them. The germline V gene has CDR1 SNHLY and CDR2 FYNNEI. This CDR3 is 13 amino acids long. CDR3 DNA: TGTGCCAGCTCCAAGGGGCTTAGGGAGACCCAGTACTTC. It is translated as CASSKGLRETQYF.

V gene TRBV2 combines with J gene TRBJ2-5, with 7 bases fitting TRBD1. The CDR3 runs 15 residues. Germline V lookup: CDR1 SNHLY, CDR2 FYNNEI. Unmatched junction bases numbered 10, after V lost 4 bases and J lost 5 bases. For the CDR3, the DNA is TGTGCCAGCAGTGTTTTTGGGACAGCTCGGGAGACCCAGTACTTC. This gives the protein CASSVFGTARETQYF.

Here the CDR3 reads CASSHRQGENTEAFF. Written as DNA, the CDR3 is TGCGCCAGCAGTCACCGACAGGGGGAGAACACTGAAGCTTTCTTT. The chain links TRBV23-1 to TRBJ1-1, with 9 bases lining up with TRBD1. TRBV23-1 is known as an ORF, though its function is uncertain. CDR3 length: 15 residues. V trimming: 3 bases; J trimming: 1 base; junction bases outside the gene matches: 3.

The V call is TRBV30, the J call TRBJ1-5; D gene uncertain. The CDR3 extends over 13 amino acids. The germline CDR1 and CDR2 sequences are GTSNPN and SVGIG (reference sequence). V dropped 0 bases and J dropped 6 bases, with 9 bases sitting between them. CDR3 protein: CAWSVSHLQPQHF. CDR3 in DNA: TGTGCCTGGAGTGTTTCACATCTTCAGCCCCAGCATTTT. The entire variable domain, with the rest obtained from reference TRBV30 and TRBJ1-5, is as follows: SQTIHQWPATLVQPVGSPLSLECTVEGTSNPNLYWYRQAAGRGLQLLFYSVGIGQISSEVPQNLSASRPQDRQFILSSKKLLLSDSGFYLCAWSVSHLQPQHFGDGTRLSIL.

This clone has only a few counts. This chain joins TRBV4-1 and TRBJ2-6, with 7 bases that match TRBD1. There are 18 residues in the CDR3. After removal of 4 bases from V and 1 base from J, the junction contained 10 bases not matched to a gene. Germline lookup yields CDR1 MGHRA and CDR2 YSYEKL. The CDR3 sequence: CASSPRDSLRSGANVLTF. Here the CDR3 DNA reads TGCGCCAGCAGCCCCCGGGACAGCCTACGGTCTGGGGCCAACGTCCTGACTTTC.

The chain combines TRBV28 with TRBJ1-5; 7 positions agree with TRBD1. This CDR3 has 12 residues. Germline CDR1 and CDR2: MDHEN and SYDVKM. V gave up 7 bases and J gave up 9 bases; unmatched junction bases: 6. The CDR3 region has the DNA TGTGCCAGCAAAACAGGGGTCTGGCCCCAGCATTTT. Protein product: CASKTGVWPQHF.

The rearrangement joins TRBV5-1 to TRBJ2-1; 8 nucleotides agree with TRBD1. The CDR3 is 15 amino acids. V lost 3 bases to trimming and J lost 2 bases; unmatched junction nucleotides: 4. The germline V gene encodes CDR1 SGHRS and CDR2 YFSETQ. The CDR3 loop reads CASSSTGEPYNEQFF. The CDR3 nucleotides are TGCGCCAGCAGCTCGACAGGGGAACCCTACAATGAGCAGTTCTTC.

This clone was seen only a few times. This chain links TRBV19 with TRBJ1-2; 8 nucleotides line up with TRBD1. The germline CDR1 and CDR2 sequences are LNHDA and SQIVND (reference sequence). The CDR3 extends over 14 amino acids. V was clipped by 7 bases and J by 4 bases; unmatched bases: 8. CDR3 sequence (DNA): TGTGCCAGTACCAGGGGGCGTATTAGCTATGGCTACACCTTC. Translation gives CASTRGRISYGYTF.

This clone has only a few counts. The V call is TRBV30, the J call TRBJ2-5; D might be TRBD2 (5 bases). Trimming removed 0 bases at V and 3 bases at J, with 11 bases between. CDR3 length: 14 residues. Germline V gene lookup returns CDR1 GTSNPN and CDR2 SVGIG (reference sequence). As DNA, the CDR3 is TGTGCCTGGAGTGTACTAGGGAAAGAAGAGACCCAGTACTTC. Amino acid sequence: CAWSVLGKEETQYF.

This clone was found once. The gene calls are TRBV30 and TRBJ1-4, with a weak D call TRBD1 (6 bases). This CDR3 spans 13 amino acids. V was trimmed by 2 bases and J by 3 bases, leaving 7 bases between them. The germline gives CDR1 GTSNPN, CDR2 SVGIG (reference sequence). The CDR3 DNA sequence: TGTGCCTGGAGTTCAGGGGCTAATGAAAAACTGTTTTTT. Translation: CAWSSGANEKLFF.

This clone has only a few counts. At the DNA level, this CDR3 is encoded by other sequences in the same sample as well. This rearrangement joins TRBV9 to TRBJ2-7; D may be TRBD2 (5 bases). V was trimmed by 0 bases and J by 2 bases, leaving 9 bases between them. Germline lookup yields CDR1 SGDLS and CDR2 YYNGEE. This CDR3 is 14 amino acids long. CDR3 residues: CASSVGEGTYEQYF. In nucleotides, the CDR3 is TGTGCCAGCAGCGTAGGCGAGGGAACCTACGAGCAGTACTTC. Complete variable domain (other parts from reference TRBV9 and TRBJ2-7): DSGVTQTPKHLITATGQRVTLRCSPRSGDLSVYWYQQSLDQGLQFLIQYYNGEERAKGNILERFSAQQFPDLHSELNLSSLELGDSALYFCASSVGEGTYEQYFGPGTRLTVT.

The V call is TRBV27, the J call TRBJ2-1; 7 bases match TRBD2. V trimming: 2 bases; J trimming: 0 bases; junction bases outside the gene matches: 7. Germline V gene lookup returns CDR1 MNHEY and CDR2 SMNVEV (reference sequence). The CDR3 sequence is 17 residues long. The DNA of the CDR3 is TGTGCCAGCAGTTTAGGCGGGAGCCTTTACTCCTACAATGAGCAGTTCTTC. Protein: CASSLGGSLYSYNEQFF.

The genes are TRBV5-1 and TRBJ1-1, with 10 nucleotides matching TRBD1. V dropped 0 bases and J dropped 10; count of bases not matched to a gene: 9. Germline CDR1 and CDR2: SGHRS and YFSETQ. The CDR3 runs 15 residues. Written as DNA, the CDR3 is TGCGCCAGCAGCTTGGCATACCCCGACAGGGGGCGAGCTTTCTTT. Its translation: CASSLAYPDRGRAFF.

Here the CDR3 DNA reads TGTGCCAGCAGGGCAACAGAACGCGAGACCCAGTACTTC. Translating gives CASRATERETQYF. The V call is TRBV6-1, the J call TRBJ2-5; unclear D gene. In germline, CDR1 is MNHNS, CDR2 SASEGT. The CDR3 totals 13 residues. Trimming shortened V by 6 bases and J by 5 bases, and 13 bases separated the two germline ends.

This clone was picked up a small number of times. The chain recombines TRBV6-6 with TRBJ2-4, with D maybe TRBD1 (6 bases). Per the germline V gene, CDR1 is MNHNY and CDR2 is SVGAGI (reference sequence). The CDR3 is made up of 15 amino acids. The V gene lost 8 bases and the J gene lost 1 base, with 15 bases spanning the gap. DNA for the CDR3: TGTGCCAGCCAGGGCGCTCAGGGGGCCAAAAACATTCAGTACTTC. Amino acids: CASQGAQGAKNIQYF.

V usage is TRBV9 and J usage is TRBJ2-5; D may be TRBD2 (7 bases). V dropped 5 bases and J dropped 2 bases, with 16 bases sitting between them. The germline gives CDR1 SGDLS, CDR2 YYNGEE. The CDR3 has 15 amino acids. The CDR3, as DNA: TGTGCCAGCAGTGGGGGGGGGCACTTACAAGAGACCCAGTACTTC. Its protein product is CASSGGGHLQETQYF.

The rearrangement links TRBV6-1 to TRBJ1-1; TRBD1 agrees at 7 bases. Germline loops: CDR1 MNHNS, CDR2 SASEGT. The CDR3 runs 11 residues. V lost 11 bases and J lost 9; bases outside the gene matches: 9. CDR3 bases: TGTGCCGGCGTACAGGGGTTTAAAGCTTTCTTT. Protein sequence: CAGVQGFKAFF.

V usage is TRBV6-5 and J usage is TRBJ1-4, with 8 bases lining up with TRBD1. V lost 6 bases to trimming and J lost 7 bases; unmatched junction nucleotides: 7. Looked up from germline, CDR1 is MNHEY and CDR2 is SVGAGI. This CDR3 contains 14 residues. CDR3 amino acids: CASSFRGLSEKLFF. CDR3 sequence (DNA): TGTGCCAGCAGCTTCAGGGGGCTCAGTGAAAAACTGTTTTTT.

The table lists this clone with a few counts. The genes are TRBV28 and TRBJ2-6; a weak D match, TRBD1 (6 bases). This CDR3 spans 16 amino acids. V was pared by 7 bases and J by 0 bases, with 13 bases between. Germline V lookup: CDR1 MDHEN, CDR2 SYDVKM. The CDR3 spells CASTRGQTSGANVLTF. The CDR3 nucleotides are TGTGCCAGCACCCGAGGACAGACCTCTGGGGCCAACGTCCTGACTTTC.

There are a few counts of this clone. V and J are TRBV9 and TRBJ2-3; D is unclear. Germline CDR1 and CDR2: SGDLS and YYNGEE. CDR3 length: 14 residues. Between the trimmed V and J ends, which lost 5 bases and 0 bases, there was a span of 10 bases. In nucleotides, the CDR3 is TGTGCCAGCAGAAGCGACGTTAGCACAGATACGCAGTATTTT. Translated: CASRSDVSTDTQYF. The full variable domain, completed using reference TRBV9 and TRBJ2-3, is DSGVTQTPKHLITATGQRVTLRCSPRSGDLSVYWYQQSLDQGLQFLIQYYNGEERAKGNILERFSAQQFPDLHSELNLSSLELGDSALYFCASRSDVSTDTQYFGPGTRLTVL.

The rearrangement joins TRBV9 to TRBJ2-3; 8 bases align to TRBD2. CDR3 length: 14 residues. From germline, CDR1 is SGDLS and CDR2 YYNGEE. The V segment lost 2 bases and the J segment 5 bases; nucleotides outside the gene matches: 4. CDR3 region: CASSVGLVGDTQYF. As DNA, the CDR3 is TGTGCCAGCAGCGTGGGACTAGTAGGAGATACGCAGTATTTT.

This clone was seen only a few times. This sequence joins TRBV20-1 and TRBJ2-3; D is undetermined. Per germline, CDR1 DFQATT and CDR2 SNEGSKA (reference sequence). V lost 5 bases, J lost 5 bases, and 8 bases lay in between. The CDR3 spans 11 residues. CDR3 bases: TGCAGTGCTCTCAGTCAAGATACGCAGTATTTT. Translating gives CSALSQDTQYF.